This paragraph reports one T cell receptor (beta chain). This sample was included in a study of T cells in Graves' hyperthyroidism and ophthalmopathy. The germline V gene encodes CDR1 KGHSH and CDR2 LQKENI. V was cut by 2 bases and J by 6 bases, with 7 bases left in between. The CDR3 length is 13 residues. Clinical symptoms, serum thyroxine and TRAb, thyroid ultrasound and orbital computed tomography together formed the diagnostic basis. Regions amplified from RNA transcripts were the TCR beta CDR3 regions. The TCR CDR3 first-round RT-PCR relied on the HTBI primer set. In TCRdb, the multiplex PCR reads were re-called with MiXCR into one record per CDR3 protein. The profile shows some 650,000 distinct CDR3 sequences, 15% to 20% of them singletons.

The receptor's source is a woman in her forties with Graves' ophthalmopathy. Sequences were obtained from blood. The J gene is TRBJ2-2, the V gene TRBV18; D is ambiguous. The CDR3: CASSPRDSGELFF. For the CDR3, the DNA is TGTGCCAGCTCACCAAGGGATTCCGGGGAGCTGTTTTTT.